This T cell receptor (beta chain) was sequenced during a study of T cell responses to AZD1222 COVID-19 vaccine. The study's findings and limits: Repertoires were collected only later (after the peak T cell response had occurred). Reports say nearly half of spike-specific TCRs go after unmutated variant regions.

As regards this clone: Its target is unknown.

The CDR3 runs 18 residues. The V and J ends lost 5 bases and 0 bases respectively, with 22 bases between them. Germline CDR1 is SEHNR and CDR2 is FQNEAQ (reference sequence). The protocol was immunoSEQ multiplex PCR, while the TCRdb copy is restricted to in-frame clones and leaves out a portion. Here the sample spans under 100,000 clones, 89% being singletons. This clonotype was obtained from an adult who received the AZD1222 COVID-19 vaccine. The sample in question was peripheral blood, obtained 28 days after the second AZD1222 dose. The J gene is TRBJ1-2, the V gene TRBV7-9; tentative D call: TRBD1 (6 bases). CDR3 coding DNA: TGTGCCAGCAGCGTCTCGTTGGGCAGGGGAATGGCTAACTATGGCTACACCTTC. This sequence encodes CASSVSLGRGMANYGYTF. Full variable domain (remainder filled in from reference TRBV7-9 and TRBJ1-2): DTGVSQNPRHKITKRGQNVTFRCDPISEHNRLYWYRQTLGQGPEFLTYFQNEAQLEKSRLLSDRFSAERPKGSFSTLEIQRTEQGDSAMYLCASSVSLGRGMANYGYTFGSGTRLTVV.